This TCR beta chain derives from a study of CD8+ T cells in alopecia areata. Study-level results: Scalp samples also yield sequences of resident alphabeta T cells from normal skin. Patients shared TCRs less clearly than mice did, possibly for HLA-related reasons.

Note on this clone: As yet, its antigen is unknown.

V was cut by 0 bases and J by 10 bases, with 13 bases left in between. Germline lookup yields CDR1 MNHEY and CDR2 SMNVEV (reference sequence). This CDR3 spans 14 amino acids. RNA extraction and reverse transcription yielded cDNA as sequencing template. Here immunoSEQ multiplex PCR was the method, and the copy in TCRdb shows in-frame clones only, minus some. This table has roughly 150,000 clones, less than 75% appearing once. The sequence was collected from a human donor in good health. The chain employs TRBV27 and TRBJ2-4; possible D gene TRBD1, 6 bases. The sequenced material came from CD8+ T cells sorted from blood. The CDR3 nucleotides read TGTGCCAGCAGTTTATCGATCAGACAGGAAATTCAGTACTTC. It translates to CASSLSIRQEIQYF.